This T cell receptor beta chain originates from a study of blood T cell repertoires in COVID-19 (dated by TCRdb to 2018 to 2020). Regarding the research as a whole: The collaborator samples originated in the United States, Italy and Spain and spanned the acute and convalescent phases of COVID-19. A freely available public database, intended as a resource for researchers studying the immune response to SARS-CoV-2, is where the repertoires were released. The prospective study material was composed of cDNA or gDNA derived from T cells, B-cell-depleted T cells, or PBMCs. The sample metadata nearly always contained a de-identified subject ID, COVID-19 status, age in years and sex. Subjects who had been exposed to COVID-19, were actively infected with it, or had recovered from it provided the deeply sampled blood TCRbeta repertoires that made up the dataset. Samples came from the ongoing ImmuneRACE study (first 160 participants) plus 1,254 subjects from 6 global collaborators. Where available, HLA class I and class II types were obtained from metadata supplied by the sample provider rather than from assay-based typing. Study-level results and caveats: The quantity of clinical and demographic metadata differed by source and by participant and was supplied without curation.

Including the terminal cysteine and phenylalanine, the CDR3 comprises 11 residues. Only the CDR3 portion is preserved as DNA: 33 bases, with reading frame beginning at the first base. In the germline V gene, CDR1 corresponds to SNHLY and CDR2 to FYNNEI. The V end loses 3 bases and the J end loses 5 bases, and a stretch of 4 bases separates them. Whole blood was collected in K2EDTA tubes by collaborating institutions according to the institutions' own protocols. For TCRbeta analysis, collaborators shipped samples in one of three forms: frozen whole blood, isolated PBMCs, or DNA extracted from either of those sample types. TCRbeta CDR3 regions were amplified from genomic DNA using the immunoSEQ Assay, a bias-controlled multiplex PCR. Turning to the authors' computational methods: The number of nucleated cells in each sample was estimated by amplification of reference gene primers within the assay. Sequence reads were collapsed and filtered to measure the absolute abundance of every unique TCRbeta CDR3 rearrangement. Productive Simpson clonality was computed per sample as the square root of Simpson's diversity index over productive rearrangements. Entries here come from immuneACCESS through TCRdb and include only in-frame sequences with V and J called. Some clones fail to appear in such tables; in the studies checked, an unresolved V gene covers under half of the shortfall, and the cause of the remainder is unknown. For V, J and clone size, that table is used; D and trimming come from the DNA. The sample table holds under 150,000 clones, of which roughly 81% were seen once. The ten largest clonotypes hold roughly 13% of the sample.

Comments on this clone: The antigen it recognizes is unknown. The record has no base qualities; no much larger clone is one base away.

This clonotype originated in a human donor in a cohort sampled during active COVID-19. This chain is built from TRBV2 and TRBJ2-5; the D gene remains uncertain. Specimen: peripheral blood. The DNA sequence is TGTGCCAGCAGTGAGCGGGAGACCCAGTACTTC. This yields the protein CASSERETQYF.